This T cell receptor beta chain was captured by sequencing in a study of blood T cell repertoires in COVID-19. The wider study: There were acute and convalescent COVID-19 samples, and they came from the United States, Italy and Spain. PBMCs, B-cell-depleted T cells, or T cells provided the cDNA or gDNA that made up the material.

Trimming took off 5 bases at V and 5 bases at J, with 9 bases between the two ends. The CDR3 covers 12 residues. The authors' processing: The authors estimated nucleated cell counts from reference gene primer amplification. Libraries were prepared by immunoSEQ multiplex PCR; TCRdb keeps only in-frame clonotypes and omits some of them. V and J calls plus clone size are reproduced from that table; the DNA served to infer D and trimming. The sample gives some 100,000 clones, more than 75% of which show up once; roughly 25% is in the top ten. This sequence joins TRBV12-3 or TRBV12-4 and TRBJ1-2; maybe TRBD1 (5 bases). This clonotype was obtained from a human donor in a cohort sampled during active COVID-19. Sequenced input: peripheral blood. The CDR3 sequence: CASSGGEYGYTF. The DNA for the CDR3 is TGTGCCAGCAGTGGGGGGGAATATGGCTACACCTTC.